These 26 T cell receptor beta chains originate from one sample sequenced in a study of T cell changes during pregnancy in multiple sclerosis. Method: immunoSEQ multiplex PCR; TCRdb's copy keeps in-frame clones and lacks some. Of 40,000 to 50,000 clones listed, around 93% were seen once; the top ten hold roughly 8.1%. The starting material was CD8+ T cells from peripheral blood mononuclear cells, obtained in the third trimester of pregnancy. The receptors come from a female donor with multiple sclerosis, enrolled in a pregnancy study.

The chain combines TRBV19 with TRBJ1-1; D unclear. Trimming cost V 5 bases and J 5 bases, with 15 bases left between them. This CDR3 has 14 amino acids. The germline V gene has CDR1 LNHDA and CDR2 SQIVND (reference sequence). CDR3 bases: TGTGCCAGTAGTCCGGGAATAGGGAGAACTGAAGCTTTCTTT. Translated, it gives CASSPGIGRTEAFF.

The rearrangement joins TRBV27 to TRBJ1-2; D is undetermined. The germline V and J ends were trimmed by 5 bases and 3 bases, with 16 bases remaining between them. Germline CDR1 and CDR2: MNHEY and SMNVEV (reference sequence). The CDR3 totals 15 residues. The CDR3 DNA sequence: TGTGCCAGCAGTACCAACCCGGGATGGTACTATGGCTACACCTTC. Amino acid sequence: CASSTNPGWYYGYTF.

CDR3 sequence reads: CASSNRQSRNTGELFF. The CDR3 bases are TGTGCCAGTAGCAACCGACAGAGTCGGAACACCGGGGAGCTGTTTTTT. This rearrangement joins TRBV19 to TRBJ2-2, with D possibly matching TRBD1 (5 bases). Deletions cut 6 bases from V and 1 base from J, with 15 bases between. Germline loops: CDR1 LNHDA, CDR2 SQIVND (reference sequence). This CDR3 comprises 16 residues.

The V call is TRBV28, the J call TRBJ2-7, with 7 bases identical to TRBD1. CDR3 size: 14 residues. J was trimmed by 0 bases and V by 7 bases; bases with no gene match: 6. Germline V CDR1 and CDR2: MDHEN, SYDVKM. CDR3 sequence: CASTPTGHSYEQYF. The CDR3, as DNA: TGTGCCAGCACCCCGACAGGGCACTCCTACGAGCAGTACTTC. Variable domain in full (rest from reference TRBV28 and TRBJ2-7): DVKVTQSSRYLVKRTGEKVFLECVQDMDHENMFWYRQDPGLGLRLIYFSYDVKMKEKGDIPEGYSVSREKKERFSLILESASTNQTSMYLCASTPTGHSYEQYFGPGTRLTVT.

In DNA form, the CDR3 reads TGTGCCAGCAGTGAAGGGACAGGGTACTACAATGAGCAGTTCTTC. This sequence encodes CASSEGTGYYNEQFF. This chain links TRBV2 with TRBJ2-1; 8 positions agree with TRBD1. J was trimmed by 3 bases and V by 1 base; bases with no gene match: 2. Germline CDR1 SNHLY, CDR2 FYNNEI. The CDR3 sequence is 15 residues long. The variable domain in full, with the rest retrieved from reference TRBV2 and TRBJ2-1, is EPEVTQTPSHQVTQMGQEVILRCVPISNHLYFYWYRQILGQKVEFLVSFYNNEISEKSEIFDDQFSVERPDGSNFTLKIRSTKLEDSAMYFCASSEGTGYYNEQFFGPGTRLTVL.

The rearrangement uses TRBV9 and TRBJ2-3, with TRBD2 matching 11 bases. Germline trimming cut 6 bases from V and 0 bases from J; bases unmatched to any gene: 12. From germline, CDR1 is SGDLS and CDR2 YYNGEE. The CDR3 spans 18 residues. CDR3 protein: CASTRGLAGGPSTDTQYF. The CDR3 nucleotides are TGTGCCAGCACCAGGGGGCTAGCGGGAGGACCTAGCACAGATACGCAGTATTTT.

CDR3 protein: CASSLGGFPYNEQFF. CDR3 nucleotide sequence: TGTGCCAGCAGCTTAGGGGGCTTCCCCTACAATGAGCAGTTCTTC. The chain joins TRBV7-2 to TRBJ2-1; D is perhaps TRBD1 (5 bases). V lost 1 base to trimming and J lost 2 bases, with 9 bases between them. This CDR3 comprises 15 residues. CDR1 SGHTA and CDR2 FQGNSA come from the germline V gene.

The V call is TRBV6-5, the J call TRBJ2-7; D may be TRBD2 (5 bases). Trimming took off 8 bases at V and 3 bases at J, with 20 bases between the two ends. Germline loops: CDR1 MNHEY, CDR2 SVGAGI. The CDR3 totals 15 residues. The CDR3 DNA reads as TGTGCCAGCTCCACGGGATCTTACCCTCTCTACGAGCAGTACTTC. This codes for CASSTGSYPLYEQYF.

This clone was counted a single time. This chain connects TRBV2 to TRBJ2-1; 7 bases agree with TRBD2. V was clipped by 2 bases and J by 7 bases; unmatched bases: 8. This CDR3 spans 15 amino acids. Germline CDR1 and CDR2: SNHLY and FYNNEI. The CDR3 DNA reads TGTGCCAGCAGTGAAACAGCGGGAAGTAGGAATGAGCAGTTCTTC. This encodes CASSETAGSRNEQFF.

This clone was seen once. The rearrangement links TRBV5-1 to TRBJ1-1, with a tentative D call TRBD1 (5 bases). Germline CDR1 SGHRS, CDR2 YFSETQ. Trimming cost V 4 bases and J 3 bases, with 16 bases left between them. This CDR3 has 15 residues. CDR3 DNA sequence: TGCGCCAGCAGCCGCCTGGGGGGTGGGGACACTGAAGCTTTCTTT. Translating gives CASSRLGGGDTEAFF. Combining the CDR3 with reference TRBV5-1 and TRBJ1-1 gives the whole variable domain KAGVTQTPRYLIKTRGQQVTLSCSPISGHRSVSWYQQTPGQGLQFLFEYFSETQRNKGNFPGRFSGRQFSNSRSEMNVSTLELGDSALYLCASSRLGGGDTEAFFGQGTRLTVV.

CDR3: CASREGTGWDGYTF. CDR3 DNA: TGTGCCAGCAGGGAAGGGACAGGGTGGGATGGCTACACCTTC. The V and J genes are TRBV27 and TRBJ1-2; TRBD1 matches 9 bases. Unmatched junction bases numbered 8, after V lost 6 bases and J lost 6 bases. Germline V lookup: CDR1 MNHEY, CDR2 SMNVEV (reference sequence). The CDR3 has 14 residues.

This chain links TRBV5-6 with TRBJ2-1; 9 bases match TRBD2. The CDR3 loop spans 16 amino acids. V lost 3 bases and J lost 8; bases outside the gene matches: 12. CDR1 and CDR2 from the germline V gene are SGHDT and YYEEEE. The CDR3 region is CASSSGGRAFLDEQFF. CDR3 in DNA: TGTGCCAGCAGCTCCGGCGGGAGGGCTTTTCTCGATGAGCAGTTCTTC.

The chain employs TRBV19 and TRBJ2-2; 11 bases map to TRBD2. Germline CDR1 LNHDA, CDR2 SQIVND (reference sequence). V lost 4 bases to trimming and J lost 7 bases; unmatched junction nucleotides: 8. The CDR3 consists of 16 residues. The DNA of the CDR3 is TGTGCCAGTAGTACACCACTAGCGGGAGTAATCGGGGAGCTGTTTTTT. Its translation is CASSTPLAGVIGELFF.

CDR3 in DNA: TGTGCCAGCAGCCGGGGACTAGCGGGGCCCGGGGACTACGAGCAGTACTTC. Translation gives CASSRGLAGPGDYEQYF. The chain employs TRBV27 and TRBJ2-7; 13 bases fit TRBD2. CDR3 size: 17 residues. The V and J ends lost 6 bases and 3 bases, in that order; junction bases with no gene match: 11. Germline V gene data show CDR1 as MNHEY and CDR2 as SMNVEV (reference sequence).

The gene calls are TRBV19 and TRBJ1-2; D is possibly TRBD1 (5 bases). The CDR3 spans 13 residues. The ends were cut back, 5 bases at V and 4 bases at J, with 11 bases in the middle. The germline gives CDR1 LNHDA, CDR2 SQIVND (reference sequence). The CDR3 sequence: CASSPSDSYGYTF. DNA for the CDR3: TGTGCCAGTAGTCCCTCAGACAGCTATGGCTACACCTTC.

The CDR3 nucleotides are TGTGCCAGTGCAATCGGAGTGGAGTCCTACAATGAGCAGTTCTTC. Its protein is CASAIGVESYNEQFF. The V call is TRBV19, the J call TRBJ2-1; no clear D. Trimming removed 8 bases at V and 1 base at J, with 15 bases between. This CDR3 is 15 amino acids long. Germline CDR1 and CDR2: LNHDA and SQIVND (reference sequence).

In nucleotides, the CDR3 is TGCAGCGTTGAGACTAGCGGGAGTTTGTACGAGCAGTACTTC. It yields the protein CSVETSGSLYEQYF. The rearrangement uses TRBV29-1 and TRBJ2-7; 12 bases are a match to TRBD2. The J segment lost 4 bases and the V segment lost 3 bases, leaving 4 bases of the junction unmatched. Germline V gene sequence: CDR1 SQVTM, CDR2 ANQGSEA. The CDR3 is 14 amino acids.

This rearrangement joins TRBV5-6 to TRBJ2-7, with TRBD1 matching 8 bases. CDR1 is SGHDT and CDR2 is YYEEEE in the germline V gene. CDR3 length: 14 residues. The V and J ends lost 2 bases and 0 bases, in that order; junction bases with no gene match: 1. The CDR3 spells CASSFGTGSYEQYF. The CDR3 DNA sequence: TGTGCCAGCAGCTTTGGGACAGGCTCCTACGAGCAGTACTTC.

The V call is TRBV21-1, the J call TRBJ2-7; TRBD1 reflects the table's D call only, with no check against the DNA. TRBV21-1 is noted as a pseudogene. CDR3 length equals 17 residues. The chain's CDR3 is CASPLGDGQGEFSEQYF. The DNA of the CDR3 is TGTGCCAGCCCCCTAGGGGATGGACAGGGGGAATTTAGCGAGCAGTACTTC.

The chain joins TRBV9 to TRBJ1-2; D perhaps matches TRBD1 (6 bases). The V gene lost 7 bases and the J gene lost 3 bases, with 10 bases spanning the gap. Germline V lookup: CDR1 SGDLS, CDR2 YYNGEE. This CDR3 has 12 residues. The CDR3 spells CASHNRDYGYTF. CDR3 DNA: TGTGCCAGCCATAACAGGGACTATGGCTACACCTTC.

V usage is TRBV27 and J usage is TRBJ2-7; 11 bases align to TRBD2. Looked up from germline, CDR1 is MNHEY and CDR2 is SMNVEV (reference sequence). The CDR3 has 15 amino acids. Losses at the gene ends were 3 bases for V and 3 bases for J; bases not matched to a gene: 4. DNA for the CDR3: TGTGCCAGCAGTTTTTTCGGGACTAGCGGCTACGAGCAGTACTTC. It encodes CASSFFGTSGYEQYF.

The chain links TRBV7-9 to TRBJ2-7; D gene ambiguous. The V end lost 3 bases, the J end lost 0 bases, and 9 bases lay between the germline ends. The CDR3 is 14 amino acids. From germline, CDR1 is SEHNR and CDR2 FQNEAQ (reference sequence). Written as DNA, the CDR3 is TGTGCCAGCAGCTTCGGCGGAAGCTCCTACGAGCAGTACTTC. Translated, it gives CASSFGGSSYEQYF.

The chain recombines TRBV29-1 with TRBJ2-7; TRBD2 agrees at 8 bases. CDR1 is SQVTM and CDR2 is ANQGSEA in the germline V gene. With V trimmed by 1 base and J by 2 bases, 7 bases remained unmatched. This CDR3 region has 15 residues. CDR3 in amino acids: CSVEGERESTYEQYF. DNA for the CDR3: TGCAGCGTTGAAGGGGAGCGGGAGAGTACCTACGAGCAGTACTTC.

The CDR3 DNA reads TGTGCCAGCAGCCAGTGGAGGGAGATCACCGGGGAGCTGTTTTTT. It yields the protein CASSQWREITGELFF. V and J are TRBV14 and TRBJ2-2, with D possibly being TRBD2 (6 bases). The V gene lost 3 bases and the J gene lost 4 bases, with 12 bases spanning the gap. CDR1 is SGHDN and CDR2 is FVKESK in the germline V gene. This CDR3 spans 15 amino acids.

The chain is built from TRBV7-9 and TRBJ2-1; possibly TRBD2 for D (6 bases). The CDR3 sequence is 15 residues long. Germline V CDR1 and CDR2: SEHNR, FQNEAQ (reference sequence). The germline V and J ends were trimmed by 5 bases and 7 bases, with 18 bases remaining between them. For the CDR3, the DNA is TGTGCCAGCAGCCCCCCGGGACTGCGTTGGAATGAGCAGTTCTTC. Translated, it gives CASSPPGLRWNEQFF.

CDR3 amino acids: CASSMTGVPNEQYF. CDR3 DNA: TGTGCCAGTAGTATGACAGGGGTTCCAAACGAGCAGTACTTC. The V and J genes are TRBV19 and TRBJ2-7, with 8 bases that match TRBD1. The length of the CDR3 is 14 residues. Germline trimming cut 3 bases from V and 5 bases from J; bases unmatched to any gene: 6. Germline V gene sequence: CDR1 LNHDA, CDR2 SQIVND (reference sequence).